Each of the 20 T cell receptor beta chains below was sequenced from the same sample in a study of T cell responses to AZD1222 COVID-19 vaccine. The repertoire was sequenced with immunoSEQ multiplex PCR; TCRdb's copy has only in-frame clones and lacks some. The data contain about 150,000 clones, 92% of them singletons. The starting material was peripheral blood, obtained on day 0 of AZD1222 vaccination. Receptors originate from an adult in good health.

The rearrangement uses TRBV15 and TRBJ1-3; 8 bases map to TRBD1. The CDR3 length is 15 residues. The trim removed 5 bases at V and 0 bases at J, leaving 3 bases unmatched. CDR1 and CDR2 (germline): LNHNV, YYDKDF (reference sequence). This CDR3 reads CATSHRGNSGNTIYF. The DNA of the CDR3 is TGTGCCACCAGCCACAGGGGGAACTCTGGAAACACCATATATTTT.

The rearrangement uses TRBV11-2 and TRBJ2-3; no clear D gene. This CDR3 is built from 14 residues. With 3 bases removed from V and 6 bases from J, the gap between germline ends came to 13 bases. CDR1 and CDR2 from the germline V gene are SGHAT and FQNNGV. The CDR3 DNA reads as TGTGCCAGCAGCTTCCCCCCAGACGTCGATACGCAGTATTTT. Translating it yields CASSFPPDVDTQYF.

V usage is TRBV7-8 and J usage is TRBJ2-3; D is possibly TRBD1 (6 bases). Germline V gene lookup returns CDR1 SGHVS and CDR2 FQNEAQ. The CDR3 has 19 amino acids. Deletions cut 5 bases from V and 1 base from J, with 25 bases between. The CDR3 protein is CASSQLSTGWGLGTDTQYF. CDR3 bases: TGTGCCAGCAGCCAACTCTCAACAGGGTGGGGGTTAGGCACAGATACGCAGTATTTT.

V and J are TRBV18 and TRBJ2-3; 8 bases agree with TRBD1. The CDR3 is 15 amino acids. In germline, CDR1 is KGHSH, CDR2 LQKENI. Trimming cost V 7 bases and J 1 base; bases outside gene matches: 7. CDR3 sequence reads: CASCPRGPGTDTQYF. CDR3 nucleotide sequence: TGTGCCAGCTGCCCCAGGGGGCCGGGCACAGATACGCAGTATTTT.

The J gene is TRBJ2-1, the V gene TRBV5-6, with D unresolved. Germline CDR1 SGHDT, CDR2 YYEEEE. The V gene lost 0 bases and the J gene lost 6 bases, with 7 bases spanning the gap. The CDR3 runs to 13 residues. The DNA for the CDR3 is TGTGCCAGCAGCTTGGTTCGACGCAATGAGCAGTTCTTC. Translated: CASSLVRRNEQFF. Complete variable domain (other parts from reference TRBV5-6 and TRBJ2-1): DAGVTQSPTHLIKTRGQQVTLRCSPKSGHDTVSWYQQALGQGPQFIFQYYEEEERQRGNFPDRFSGHQFPNYSSELNVNALLLGDSALYLCASSLVRRNEQFFGPGTRLTVL.

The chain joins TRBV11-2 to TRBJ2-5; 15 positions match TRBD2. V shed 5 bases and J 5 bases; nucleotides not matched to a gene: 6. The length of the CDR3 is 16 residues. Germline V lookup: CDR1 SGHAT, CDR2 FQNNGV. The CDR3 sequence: CASSPRTSGRVETQYF. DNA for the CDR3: TGTGCCAGCAGCCCCCGGACTAGCGGGAGGGTCGAGACCCAGTACTTC.

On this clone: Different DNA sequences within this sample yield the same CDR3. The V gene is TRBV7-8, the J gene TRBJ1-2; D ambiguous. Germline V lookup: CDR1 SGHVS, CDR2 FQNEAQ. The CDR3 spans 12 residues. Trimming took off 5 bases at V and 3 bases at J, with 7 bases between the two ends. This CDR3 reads CASSLRDYGYTF. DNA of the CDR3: TGTGCCAGCAGCCTCCGAGACTATGGCTACACCTTC.

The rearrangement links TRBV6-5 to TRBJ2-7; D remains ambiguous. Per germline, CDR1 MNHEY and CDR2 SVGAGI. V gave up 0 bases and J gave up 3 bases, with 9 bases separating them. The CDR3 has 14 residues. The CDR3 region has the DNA TGTGCCAGCAGTTACTCGCCAGAATTCTACGAGCAGTACTTC. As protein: CASSYSPEFYEQYF.

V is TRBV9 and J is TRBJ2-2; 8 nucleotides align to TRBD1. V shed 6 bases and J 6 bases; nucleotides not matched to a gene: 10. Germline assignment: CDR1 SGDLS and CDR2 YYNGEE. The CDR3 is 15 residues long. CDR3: CASKGQEALAGELFF. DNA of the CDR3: TGTGCCAGCAAGGGACAGGAGGCTTTGGCCGGGGAGCTGTTTTTT.

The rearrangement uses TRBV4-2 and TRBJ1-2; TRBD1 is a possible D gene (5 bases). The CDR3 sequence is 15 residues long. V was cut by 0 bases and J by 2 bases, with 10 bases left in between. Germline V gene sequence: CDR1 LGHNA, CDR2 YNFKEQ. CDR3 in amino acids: CASSQDFQGNYGYTF. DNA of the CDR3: TGTGCCAGCAGCCAAGATTTCCAGGGCAACTATGGCTACACCTTC.

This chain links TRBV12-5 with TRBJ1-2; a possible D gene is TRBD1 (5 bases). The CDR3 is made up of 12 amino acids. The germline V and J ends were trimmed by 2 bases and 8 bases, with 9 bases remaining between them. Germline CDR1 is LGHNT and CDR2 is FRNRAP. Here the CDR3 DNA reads TGTGCTAGTGGTTTGAATAGGGGCGGCTACACCTTC. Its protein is CASGLNRGGYTF.

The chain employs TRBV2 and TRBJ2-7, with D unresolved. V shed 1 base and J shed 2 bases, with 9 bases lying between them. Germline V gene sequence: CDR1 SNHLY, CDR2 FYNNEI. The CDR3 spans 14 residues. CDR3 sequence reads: CASSEEDGPYEQYF. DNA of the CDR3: TGTGCCAGCAGTGAAGAAGACGGTCCCTACGAGCAGTACTTC.

Written as DNA, the CDR3 is TGTGCCATCAGTGAGGCAGGGGATCATTTCTATGGCTACACCTTC. Protein: CAISEAGDHFYGYTF. The chain links TRBV10-3 to TRBJ1-2; TRBD1 is a possible D gene (6 bases). Trimming took off 2 bases at V and 4 bases at J, with 14 bases between the two ends. Germline V lookup: CDR1 ENHRY, CDR2 SYGVKD. This CDR3 has 15 residues.

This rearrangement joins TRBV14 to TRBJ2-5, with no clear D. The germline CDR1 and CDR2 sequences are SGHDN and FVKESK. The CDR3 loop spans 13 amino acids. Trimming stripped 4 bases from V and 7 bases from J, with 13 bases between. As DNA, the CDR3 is TGTGCCAGCAGCCCAGGACGGTACGGGACCCAGTACTTC. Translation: CASSPGRYGTQYF.

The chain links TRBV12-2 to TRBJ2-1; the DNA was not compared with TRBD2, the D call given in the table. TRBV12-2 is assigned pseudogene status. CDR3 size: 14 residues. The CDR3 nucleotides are TGTGCAAGTCGCCCGAGAGGTACCCCCAATGAGCAGTTCTTC. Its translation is CASRPRGTPNEQFF.

CDR3 bases: TGTGCCAGCTCACAGCGGAGGTACGAGCAGTACTTC. As protein: CASSQRRYEQYF. The chain couples TRBV13 to TRBJ2-7, with a possible D match to TRBD2 (5 bases). The CDR3 is 12 residues long. Germline V CDR1 and CDR2: PRHDT, FYEKMQ (reference sequence). V was cut by 8 bases and J by 4 bases, with 12 bases left in between.

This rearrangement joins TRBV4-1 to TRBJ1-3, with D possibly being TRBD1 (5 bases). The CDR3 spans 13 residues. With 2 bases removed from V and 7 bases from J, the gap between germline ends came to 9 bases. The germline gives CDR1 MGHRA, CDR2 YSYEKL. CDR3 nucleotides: TGCGCCAGCAGCCAAACACAGGCGAACACCATATATTTT. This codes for CASSQTQANTIYF.

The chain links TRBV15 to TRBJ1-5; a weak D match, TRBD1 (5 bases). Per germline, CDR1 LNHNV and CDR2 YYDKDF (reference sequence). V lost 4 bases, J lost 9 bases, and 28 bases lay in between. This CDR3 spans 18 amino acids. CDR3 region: CATSIRIRGGYNHLPQHF. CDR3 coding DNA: TGTGCCACCAGCATTCGTATTCGGGGGGGTTACAATCATTTGCCCCAGCATTTT.

CDR3: CASRVLNTGELFF. CDR3 sequence (DNA): TGCGCCAGCAGGGTACTAAACACCGGGGAGCTGTTTTTT. The chain has TRBV5-1 and TRBJ2-2; D unclear. The CDR3 extends over 13 amino acids. The V end lost 5 bases, the J end lost 2 bases, and 7 bases lay between the germline ends. Germline V CDR1 and CDR2: SGHRS, YFSETQ.

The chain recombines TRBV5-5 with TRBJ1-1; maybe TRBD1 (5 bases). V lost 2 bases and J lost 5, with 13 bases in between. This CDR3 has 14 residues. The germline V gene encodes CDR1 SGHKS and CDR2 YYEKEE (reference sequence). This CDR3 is CASSFDLGVTEAFF. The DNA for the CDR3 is TGTGCCAGCAGCTTTGACCTGGGGGTAACTGAAGCTTTCTTT.